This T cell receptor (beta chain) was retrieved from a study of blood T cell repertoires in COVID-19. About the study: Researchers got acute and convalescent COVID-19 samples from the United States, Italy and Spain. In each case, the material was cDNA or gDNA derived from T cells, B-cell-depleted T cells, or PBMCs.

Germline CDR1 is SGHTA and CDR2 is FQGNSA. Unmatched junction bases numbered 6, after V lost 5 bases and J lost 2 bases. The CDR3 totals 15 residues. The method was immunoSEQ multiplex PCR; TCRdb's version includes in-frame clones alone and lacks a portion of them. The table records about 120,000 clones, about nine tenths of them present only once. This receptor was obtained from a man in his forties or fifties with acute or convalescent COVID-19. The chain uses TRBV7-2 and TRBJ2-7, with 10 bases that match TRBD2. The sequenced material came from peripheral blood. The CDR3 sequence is CASSRSGGVTYEQYF. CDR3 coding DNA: TGTGCCAGCAGCAGAAGCGGGGGGGTAACCTACGAGCAGTACTTC.